The 7 T cell receptor beta chains listed next were all sequenced from one sample in a study of T cells in localized non-small cell lung cancer. Sequencing used immunoSEQ multiplex PCR; TCRdb keeps in-frame clones, though not all of them. The profile shows fewer than 35,000 clones, 87% of them singletons. Sequenced material: peripheral blood mononuclear cells, taken before any cancer treatment. These receptors were collected from a man between 40 and 70 years old with stage III lung adenocarcinoma.

The chain combines TRBV18 with TRBJ1-5; D gene ambiguous. Germline lookup yields CDR1 KGHSH and CDR2 LQKENI. The CDR3 has 17 amino acids. Trimming removed 2 bases from V and 5 bases from J, with 19 bases in between. In DNA, the CDR3 is TGTGCCAGCTCACCATTCGGCCGGACGGCCGGCGATCAGCCCCAGCATTTT. It codes for CASSPFGRTAGDQPQHF.

The rearrangement uses TRBV13 and TRBJ2-7; D not certain. V lost 5 bases and J 2 bases, leaving 10 bases between the germline ends. The germline V gene encodes CDR1 PRHDT and CDR2 FYEKMQ (reference sequence). This CDR3 comprises 13 residues. The CDR3 nucleotides are TGTGCCAGCAGCCTCAGAAGCACCTACGAGCAGTACTTC. The encoded protein is CASSLRSTYEQYF.

The V call is TRBV7-3, the J call TRBJ2-7; D is possibly TRBD1 (6 bases). Germline V gene sequence: CDR1 SGHTA, CDR2 FQGTGA. Trimming cost V 2 bases and J 6 bases, with 8 bases left between them. The CDR3 runs 12 residues. CDR3 in DNA: TGTGCCAGCAGCTTACCAGGGGCCGAGCAGTACTTC. This sequence encodes CASSLPGAEQYF.

The V call is TRBV19, the J call TRBJ2-2; no clear D. Germline CDR1 is LNHDA and CDR2 is SQIVND (reference sequence). V was shortened by 3 bases and J by 0 bases, with 17 bases between the two germline ends. The CDR3 covers 18 residues. In DNA form, the CDR3 reads TGTGCCAGTAGTATTTTCTCATCCCCCGCTACGAACACCGGGGAGCTGTTTTTT. Translated: CASSIFSSPATNTGELFF.

The chain uses TRBV6-5 and TRBJ1-2; 8 bases agree with TRBD1. Germline CDR1 MNHEY, CDR2 SVGAGI. The CDR3 loop spans 13 amino acids. V was pared by 6 bases and J by 2 bases, with 2 bases of the junction left unmatched. CDR3 coding DNA: TGTGCCAGCAGCGGACAGGGAAACTATGGCTACACCTTC. Translating it yields CASSGQGNYGYTF.

The chain couples TRBV6-5 to TRBJ2-5; 7 bases align to TRBD2. Germline CDR1 MNHEY, CDR2 SVGAGI. The CDR3 has 15 residues. V lost 0 bases and J lost 5; bases outside the gene matches: 6. The CDR3 reads CASSYSSGLRETQYF. CDR3 nucleotide sequence: TGTGCCAGCAGTTACTCTTCGGGACTACGGGAGACCCAGTACTTC.

The chain joins TRBV5-1 to TRBJ2-1; 8 bases map to TRBD2. The CDR3 runs 15 residues. Germline V gene data show CDR1 as SGHRS and CDR2 as YFSETQ. Trimming at V came to 1 base and at J to 7 bases, leaving 7 bases not matched to a gene. Here the CDR3 DNA reads TGCGCCAGCAGCTTGATCGGGGGGGCTAGGAATGAGCAGTTCTTC. It is translated as CASSLIGGARNEQFF.